Below, 20 T cell receptor beta chains from the same sample are listed, as sequenced in a study of T-cell memory formation after mild COVID-19. Via MiXCR, TCRdb re-called the 5' RACE reads, giving one row per CDR3 protein. Among about 350,000 distinct CDR3 sequences listed, approximately 15% were seen once. The sample was PBMCs or a T cell subset sorted from them (not recorded which). The receptors originated from a man younger than 35 who had mild COVID-19 (a few samples of this study predate the infection). Cell type and time point are not known.

V usage is TRBV9 and J usage is TRBJ2-1; no firm D call. This CDR3 comprises 13 residues. V dropped 3 bases and J dropped 7 bases, with 11 bases sitting between them. Per germline, CDR1 SGDLS and CDR2 YYNGEE. The CDR3, as DNA: TGTGCCAGCAGCGCCGGTAGTGGGAATGAGCAGTTCTTC. Protein product: CASSAGSGNEQFF.

The table lists this clonotype with a few counts. The chain couples TRBV7-9 to TRBJ2-7, with 10 bases fitting TRBD1. J lost 3 bases, V lost 7 bases, and 6 bases had no gene match. CDR3 length: 14 amino acids. Germline assignment: CDR1 SEHNR and CDR2 FQNEAQ (reference sequence). CDR3: CASTGTGASYEQYF. CDR3 bases: TGTGCCAGCACCGGGACAGGGGCAAGCTACGAGCAGTACTTC.

The rearrangement links TRBV12-3 or TRBV12-4 to TRBJ1-2; D is unresolved. This CDR3 spans 12 amino acids. The V end lost 5 bases, the J end lost 4 bases, and 8 bases lay between the germline ends. CDR3 region: CASSPTAYGYTF. The CDR3 bases are TGTGCCAGCAGTCCCACAGCCTATGGCTACACCTTC.

This clonotype was observed at least ten times. This chain uses TRBV5-1 with TRBJ2-7, with 8 positions matching TRBD2. The CDR3 is 14 amino acids. Germline V gene lookup returns CDR1 SGHRS and CDR2 YFSETQ. The V segment lost 4 bases and the J segment 5 bases; nucleotides outside the gene matches: 8. The CDR3 spells CASSPGGGRDEQYV. Written as DNA, the CDR3 is TGCGCCAGCAGCCCCGGGGGGGGGCGAGACGAGCAGTACGTC.

This chain connects TRBV7-2 to TRBJ2-3; D is possibly TRBD2 (6 bases). The CDR3 spans 15 residues. The germline CDR1 and CDR2 sequences are SGHTA and FQGNSA. Trimming left V 2 bases short and J 1 base short, with 10 bases between. The CDR3 region has the DNA TGTGCCAGCAGCTTAATAGCGGTAGGCACAGATACGCAGTATTTT. Amino acid sequence: CASSLIAVGTDTQYF.

The chain joins TRBV27 to TRBJ1-6; D might be TRBD1 (5 bases). This CDR3 has 12 residues. Germline V CDR1 and CDR2: MNHEY, SMNVEV (reference sequence). V dropped 6 bases and J dropped 13 bases, with 13 bases sitting between them. The CDR3 bases are TGTGCCAGCAGCCAGGGAATTGGGCCCCTCCACTTT. Its translation is CASSQGIGPLHF.

This clonotype was detected many times. The gene calls are TRBV20-1 and TRBJ1-2; D unclear. This CDR3 has 12 residues. Per the germline V gene, CDR1 is DFQATT and CDR2 is SNEGSKA (reference sequence). The ends were cut back, 0 bases at V and 10 bases at J, with 12 bases in the middle. This CDR3 is CSARDSGVYYTF. CDR3 nucleotide sequence: TGCAGTGCTAGAGATTCCGGGGTCTACTACACCTTC.

This clonotype occurred a few times. The chain recombines TRBV4-3 with TRBJ2-3, with D possibly being TRBD2 (5 bases). The V gene's germline CDR1 is LGHNA and CDR2 YSLEER. The CDR3 runs to 15 residues. The ends were cut back, 0 bases at V and 4 bases at J, with 11 bases in the middle. In DNA form, the CDR3 reads TGCGCCAGCAGCCAAGACCCCGGGAATGCAGATACGCAGTATTTT. Translation gives CASSQDPGNADTQYF.

A few counts support this clonotype. The chain joins TRBV5-1 to TRBJ1-2; D not resolved. V dropped 4 bases and J dropped 5 bases, with 12 bases sitting between them. Germline V gene sequence: CDR1 SGHRS, CDR2 YFSETQ. This CDR3 region has 13 residues. This chain's CDR3 is CASSPPWGYGYTF. CDR3 DNA: TGCGCCAGCAGCCCACCGTGGGGTTATGGCTACACCTTC. The full variable domain, its missing parts supplied by reference TRBV5-1 and TRBJ1-2, is KAGVTQTPRYLIKTRGQQVTLSCSPISGHRSVSWYQQTPGQGLQFLFEYFSETQRNKGNFPGRFSGRQFSNSRSEMNVSTLELGDSALYLCASSPPWGYGYTFGSGTRLTVV.

The sample holds a few counts of this clonotype. The rearrangement uses TRBV30 and TRBJ2-2, with 8 nucleotides matching TRBD1. Germline V CDR1 and CDR2: GTSNPN, SVGIG (reference sequence). The J segment lost 5 bases and the V segment lost 5 bases, leaving 7 bases of the junction unmatched. This CDR3 comprises 14 residues. For the CDR3, the DNA is TGTGCCTGGGCAAGGACAGGGACGACCGGGGAGCTGTTTTTT. It is translated as CAWARTGTTGELFF. The full variable domain, completed using reference TRBV30 and TRBJ2-2, is SQTIHQWPATLVQPVGSPLSLECTVEGTSNPNLYWYRQAAGRGLQLLFYSVGIGQISSEVPQNLSASRPQDRQFILSSKKLLLSDSGFYLCAWARTGTTGELFFGEGSRLTVL.

The chain employs TRBV5-1 and TRBJ2-3; no clear D. Trimming shortened V by 4 bases and J by 0 bases, and 12 bases separated the two germline ends. This CDR3 is 15 amino acids long. Per the germline V gene, CDR1 is SGHRS and CDR2 is YFSETQ. Here the CDR3 DNA reads TGCGCCAGCAGCCCCACCGGAACTAGCACAGATACGCAGTATTTT. As protein: CASSPTGTSTDTQYF.

There are many counts of this clonotype. J is TRBJ2-5 and V is TRBV6-1; D could derive from TRBD1 or TRBD2 (5 bases each). Trimming took 0 bases from V and 1 from J, leaving 9 bases between them. Germline loops: CDR1 MNHNS, CDR2 SASEGT. The CDR3 contains 15 residues. The CDR3 nucleotides read TGTGCCAGCAGTGAAGCAGAAGGGACCCAAGAGACCCAGTACTTC. Protein product: CASSEAEGTQETQYF.

The CDR3 is CASSWTGPLGETQYF. The CDR3 DNA reads as TGTGCCAGCAGCTGGACAGGTCCCCTAGGAGAGACCCAGTACTTC. The V gene is TRBV5-5, the J gene TRBJ2-5; 7 bases map to TRBD1. CDR1 and CDR2 (germline): SGHKS, YYEKEE (reference sequence). This CDR3 has 15 amino acids. V dropped 3 bases and J dropped 4; count of bases not matched to a gene: 9.

The CDR3 spells CAGKGDNEQFF. The CDR3 DNA sequence: TGTGCCGGCAAGGGGGACAATGAGCAGTTCTTC. The rearrangement links TRBV7-9 to TRBJ2-1, with D possibly matching TRBD1 (6 bases). Germline CDR1 and CDR2: SEHNR and FQNEAQ (reference sequence). Trimming removed 11 bases from V and 5 bases from J, with 10 bases in between. The CDR3 runs to 11 residues.

V is TRBV3-1 and J is TRBJ1-2, with D perhaps TRBD1 (6 bases). The CDR3 sequence is 14 residues long. V lost 5 bases to trimming and J lost 7 bases, with 17 bases between them. Germline-derived CDR1 and CDR2 are LGHDT and YNNKEL (reference sequence). This CDR3 is CASSSRTDRTGYTF. Here the CDR3 DNA reads TGTGCCAGCAGCTCCCGGACAGACCGAACTGGCTACACCTTC.

This clonotype was counted many times. This chain connects TRBV7-2 to TRBJ1-3; no reliable D call. Germline CDR1 reads SGHTA; CDR2 reads FQGNSA. The CDR3 runs to 15 residues. V lost 3 bases and J lost 0, with 9 bases in between. The CDR3 spells CASSFGLNSGNTIYF. The CDR3 region has the DNA TGTGCCAGCAGCTTTGGGCTGAACTCTGGAAACACCATATATTTT. Complete variable domain (other parts from reference TRBV7-2 and TRBJ1-3): GAGVSQSPSNKVTEKGKDVELRCDPISGHTALYWYRQSLGQGLEFLIYFQGNSAPDKSGLPSDRFSAERTGGSVSTLTIQRTQQEDSAVYLCASSFGLNSGNTIYFGEGSWLTVV.

The sample holds a few counts of this clonotype. V and J are TRBV5-1 and TRBJ2-7; 10 bases are a match to TRBD1. The germline gives CDR1 SGHRS, CDR2 YFSETQ. The CDR3 sequence is 15 residues long. V dropped 0 bases and J dropped 5; count of bases not matched to a gene: 5. Here the CDR3 reads CASSLERDRGDEQYF. CDR3 coding DNA: TGCGCCAGCAGCTTGGAACGGGACAGGGGAGACGAGCAGTACTTC.

V usage is TRBV4-3 and J usage is TRBJ1-4; tentative D call: TRBD1 (6 bases). Germline CDR1 and CDR2: LGHNA and YSLEER. V lost 0 bases and J lost 4, with 9 bases in between. This CDR3 comprises 15 residues. CDR3 bases: TGCGCCAGCAGCCAAGATACAGGGTTTAATGAAAAACTGTTTTTT. Protein sequence: CASSQDTGFNEKLFF.

The J gene is TRBJ2-1, the V gene TRBV5-6, with TRBD2 as a possible D gene (7 bases). The germline V and J ends were trimmed by 0 bases and 0 bases, with 10 bases remaining between them. The germline V gene has CDR1 SGHDT and CDR2 YYEEEE. This CDR3 spans 16 amino acids. The CDR3 nucleotides read TGTGCCAGCAGCTTGGGGGGGGGCCACTCCTACAATGAGCAGTTCTTC. Residues: CASSLGGGHSYNEQFF.

The chain couples TRBV11-2 to TRBJ2-3; possibly TRBD1 for D (5 bases). Per the germline V gene, CDR1 is SGHAT and CDR2 is FQNNGV. This CDR3 contains 15 residues. V lost 7 bases to trimming and J lost 0 bases, with 14 bases between them. The CDR3 spells CASIPRVTSTDTQYF. CDR3 DNA sequence: TGTGCCAGCATTCCCAGGGTCACGAGCACAGATACGCAGTATTTT.